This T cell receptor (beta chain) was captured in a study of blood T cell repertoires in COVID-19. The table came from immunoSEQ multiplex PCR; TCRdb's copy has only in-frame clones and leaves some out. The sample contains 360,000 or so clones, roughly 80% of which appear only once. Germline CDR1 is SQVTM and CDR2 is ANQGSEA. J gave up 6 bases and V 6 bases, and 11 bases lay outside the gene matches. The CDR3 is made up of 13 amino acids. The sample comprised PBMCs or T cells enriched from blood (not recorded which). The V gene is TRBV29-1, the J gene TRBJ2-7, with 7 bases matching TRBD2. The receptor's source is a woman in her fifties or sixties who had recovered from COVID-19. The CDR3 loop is CSVAVGGNSEQYF. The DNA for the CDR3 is TGCAGCGTCGCTGTGGGGGGGAACTCCGAGCAGTACTTC.